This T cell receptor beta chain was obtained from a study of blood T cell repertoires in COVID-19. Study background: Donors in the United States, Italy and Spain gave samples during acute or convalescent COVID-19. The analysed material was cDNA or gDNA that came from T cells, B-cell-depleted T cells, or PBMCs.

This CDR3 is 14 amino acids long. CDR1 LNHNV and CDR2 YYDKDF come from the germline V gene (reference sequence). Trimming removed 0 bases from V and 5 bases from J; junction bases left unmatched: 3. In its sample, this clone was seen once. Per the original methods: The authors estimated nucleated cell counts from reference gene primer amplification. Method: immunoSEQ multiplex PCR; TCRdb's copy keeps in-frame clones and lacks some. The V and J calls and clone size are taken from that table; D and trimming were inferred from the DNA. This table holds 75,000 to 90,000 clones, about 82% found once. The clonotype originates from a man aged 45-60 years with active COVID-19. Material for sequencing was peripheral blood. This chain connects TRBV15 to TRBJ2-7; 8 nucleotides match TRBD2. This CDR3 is CATSRDREGHEQYF. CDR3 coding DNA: TGTGCCACCAGCAGAGATCGGGAGGGACACGAGCAGTACTTC.